This T cell receptor beta chain came from a study of Ad26.COV2.S vaccination and SARS-CoV-2 variants. Whole-study results and caveats: Those who received vaccine or placebo ended up with similar non-spike TCR breadth. Reportedly, spike-specific CD8+ and CD4+ T cell responses achieved substantial breadth once vaccination had taken place. Placebo recipients trailed vaccine recipients in spike-specific TCR breadth. Responses of T cells in total may have been underestimated by the TCR breadth and depth analyses.

Measured with immunoSEQ multiplex PCR; TCRdb has only the in-frame clones, and not every one. The sample yields around 370,000 clones, about 90% seen once. Comments on this clone: What it recognizes is unknown.

The source was peripheral blood, collected after recovery from COVID-19. This sequence was found in a human donor who had recovered from COVID-19.

CDR3 DNA: TGCGCCAGCAGTGACAGGTTTGGTTCACCCCTCCACTTT. It yields the protein CASSDRFGSPLHF. The chain recombines TRBV10-2 with TRBJ1-6; D remains ambiguous. CDR3 length: 13 amino acids. V lost 3 bases to trimming and J lost 9 bases, with 9 bases between them. Per germline, CDR1 WSHSY and CDR2 SAAADI.